This passage covers 4 T cell receptor beta chains from one sample sequenced in a study of T cell repertoires in cytomegalovirus infection. Their antigens remain unidentified. TCRdb itself ran the reads through MiXCR, one entry per CDR3 protein. The data contain approximately 310,000 distinct CDR3 sequences, 25% of them singletons. The specimen was cultured PBMCs, collected from culture after CMV antigen stimulation. All receptors come from a human donor in good health (CMV status not recorded). Some clones in this sample may be carry-over from other donors' samples.

This clonotype has more than one count but fewer than ten. The chain joins TRBV30 to TRBJ1-1; the D gene is possibly TRBD1 (6 bases). The CDR3 extends over 12 amino acids. Germline CDR1 is GTSNPN and CDR2 is SVGIG (reference sequence). Trimming removed 6 bases from V and 8 bases from J, with 16 bases in between. DNA of the CDR3: TGTGCCTGCCCAAAGGGGGGGAGAGAAGCTTTCTTT. This translates into CACPKGGREAFF.

This clonotype has only a few counts. This rearrangement joins TRBV7-9 to TRBJ2-6; no reliable D call. This CDR3 spans 17 amino acids. V was pared by 1 base and J by 0 bases, with 10 bases between. Germline lookup yields CDR1 SEHNR and CDR2 FQNEAQ (reference sequence). The CDR3 region has the DNA TGTGCCAGCAGCTTAGGGACCCTAGTCTCTGGGGCCAACGTCCTGACTTTC. This encodes CASSLGTLVSGANVLTF.

The CDR3 here is CSARRLVWGNEQFF. The CDR3 DNA follows: TGCAGTGCTAGAAGACTAGTGTGGGGTAATGAGCAGTTCTTC. The V and J genes are TRBV20-1 and TRBJ2-1; possibly TRBD2 for D (6 bases). With 2 bases removed from V and 7 bases from J, the gap between germline ends came to 15 bases. The CDR3 is made up of 14 amino acids. Germline assignment: CDR1 DFQATT and CDR2 SNEGSKA (reference sequence).

The chain has TRBV6-2 or TRBV6-3 and TRBJ1-1, with TRBD1 identical over 9 bases. The trim removed 0 bases at V and 0 bases at J, leaving 8 bases unmatched. The CDR3 is 18 amino acids. The germline V gene has CDR1 MNHEY and CDR2 SVGEGT. CDR3: CASSYSLGQGIMNTEAFF. For the CDR3, the DNA is TGTGCCAGCAGTTACTCGTTGGGACAGGGTATTATGAACACTGAAGCTTTCTTT.